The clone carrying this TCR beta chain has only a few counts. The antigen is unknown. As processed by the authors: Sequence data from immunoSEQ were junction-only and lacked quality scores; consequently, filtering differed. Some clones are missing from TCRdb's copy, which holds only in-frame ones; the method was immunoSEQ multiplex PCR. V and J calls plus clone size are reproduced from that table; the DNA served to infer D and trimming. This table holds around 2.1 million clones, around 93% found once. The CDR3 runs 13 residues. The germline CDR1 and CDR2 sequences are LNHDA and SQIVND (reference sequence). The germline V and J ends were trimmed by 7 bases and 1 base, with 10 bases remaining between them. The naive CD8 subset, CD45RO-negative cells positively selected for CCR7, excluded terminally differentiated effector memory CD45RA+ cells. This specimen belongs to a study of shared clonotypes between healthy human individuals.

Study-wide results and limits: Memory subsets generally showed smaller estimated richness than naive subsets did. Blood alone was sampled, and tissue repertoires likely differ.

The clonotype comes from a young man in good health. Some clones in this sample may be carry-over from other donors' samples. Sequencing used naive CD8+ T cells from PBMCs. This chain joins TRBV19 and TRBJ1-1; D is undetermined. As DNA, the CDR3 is TGTGCCAGTAACGCGATGCGGAACACTGAAGCTTTCTTT. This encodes CASNAMRNTEAFF.